The 9 T cell receptor beta chains given below trace back to one sample, sequenced in a study of regulatory T cells in long-lasting Graves disease. Time point noted: newly diagnosed GD, antithyroid drugs for less than 3 months. Extracted PBMC RNA gave rise to the TCR library. With iRepertoire HTBI primers and Arm-PCR of CDR3 regions, TCR beta libraries were built. In TCRdb, the multiplex PCR reads were re-called with MiXCR into one record per CDR3 protein. The sample includes about 370,000 distinct CDR3 sequences, roughly 16% of them seen just once. Sample: peripheral blood mononuclear cells (PBMCs), taken at new diagnosis, from a patient treated with antithyroid drugs. The receptors stem from a female donor with Graves disease.

This clonotype was seen repeatedly, ten times or more. V is TRBV7-2 and J is TRBJ2-2; 13 bases line up with TRBD2. Trimming cost V 4 bases and J 7 bases; bases outside gene matches: 9. The CDR3 spans 17 residues. Germline CDR1 SGHTA, CDR2 FQGNSA. The CDR3 sequence is CASSWTGTSGVVGELFF. Written as DNA, the CDR3 is TGTGCCAGCAGCTGGACCGGGACTAGCGGGGTAGTCGGGGAGCTGTTTTTT. Drawing the rest from reference TRBV7-2 and TRBJ2-2, the complete variable domain is GAGVSQSPSNKVTEKGKDVELRCDPISGHTALYWYRQSLGQGLEFLIYFQGNSAPDKSGLPSDRFSAERTGGSVSTLTIQRTQQEDSAVYLCASSWTGTSGVVGELFFGEGSRLTVL.

The chain combines TRBV5-5 with TRBJ1-2; no clear D gene. V was clipped by 0 bases and J by 6 bases, with 12 bases between them. The CDR3 consists of 14 residues. The germline V gene encodes CDR1 SGHKS and CDR2 YYEKEE (reference sequence). In DNA form, the CDR3 reads TGTGCCAGCAGCTTGGAAGGCCCCCCTAATGGCTACACCTTC. This sequence encodes CASSLEGPPNGYTF.

The chain couples TRBV5-1 to TRBJ2-5, with 10 bases that match TRBD2. CDR1 is SGHRS, CDR2 YFSETQ, per germline. This CDR3 comprises 16 residues. Trimming removed 2 bases from V and 1 base from J; junction bases left unmatched: 5. CDR3 nucleotide sequence: TGCGCCAGCAGCTTCTCACTAGCGGGGTCCCAAGAGACCCAGTACTTC. Protein product: CASSFSLAGSQETQYF.

This clonotype was observed at least ten times. V gene TRBV28 combines with J gene TRBJ1-5; D may be TRBD1 (6 bases). V was cut by 4 bases and J by 3 bases, with 16 bases left in between. CDR3 length equals 16 residues. Germline values: CDR1 MDHEN, CDR2 SYDVKM. This chain's CDR3 is CASSSRRDTYNQPQHF. The DNA for the CDR3 is TGTGCCAGCAGTTCCCGCCGGGACACATACAATCAGCCCCAGCATTTT.

This clonotype was seen repeatedly, ten times or more. The J gene is TRBJ2-7, the V gene TRBV19; a possible D gene is TRBD1 (6 bases). Germline V gene data show CDR1 as LNHDA and CDR2 as SQIVND (reference sequence). Between the trimmed V and J ends, which lost 7 bases and 6 bases, there was a span of 22 bases. This CDR3 spans 15 amino acids. DNA of the CDR3: TGTGCCAGTACGAGTTTTTCTGGACAGAAACGCGAGCAGTACTTC. This translates into CASTSFSGQKREQYF.

Here the CDR3 reads CASRQGAWEAFF. The CDR3 DNA is TGTGCCAGCAGGCAGGGGGCCTGGGAAGCTTTCTTT. The gene calls are TRBV6-2 or TRBV6-3 and TRBJ1-1, with TRBD1 identical over 8 bases. The ends lost 6 bases at V and 8 bases at J; junction bases unmatched: 5. CDR1 is MNHEY and CDR2 is SVGEGT in the germline V gene. The CDR3 has 12 amino acids.

In the case of this clonotype: A far larger clone is one base from this, pointing to a likely read error. The chain employs TRBV7-2 and TRBJ2-1, with D perhaps TRBD2 (7 bases). Near its end, the DNA agrees better with TRBJ2-5, so the J call may be wrong. The CDR3 is made up of 14 amino acids. Germline CDR1 SGHTA, CDR2 FQGNSA. CDR3 DNA: TGTGCCAGCAGCCCTTCGGGGGGCGTGGACACCCAGTACTTC. This sequence encodes CASSPSGGVDTQYF.

Ten or more counts support this clonotype. The junction and the germline gene differ at one end; a read error may be behind it. The rearrangement uses TRBV19 and TRBJ1-1, with a possible D match to TRBD1 (5 bases). Germline V CDR1 and CDR2: LNHDA, SQIVND (reference sequence). The CDR3 has 12 residues. DNA of the CDR3: TGTGCCAGTAGTTCAGGGAACGCTGAAGCTTTCTTT. It yields the protein CASSSGNAEAFF.

This clonotype was detected ten times or more. The gene calls are TRBV28 and TRBJ2-1; 9 nucleotides align to TRBD2. V shed 8 bases and J 0 bases; nucleotides not matched to a gene: 5. The CDR3 runs to 15 residues. Germline lookup yields CDR1 MDHEN and CDR2 SYDVKM. CDR3 sequence (DNA): TGTGCCAGCGGGGCGGGAGGGACCTCCTACAATGAGCAGTTCTTC. It encodes CASGAGGTSYNEQFF.